Following are 31 T cell receptor beta chains from one sample sequenced in a study of T cell repertoires in cytomegalovirus infection (dated by TCRdb to between 2017 and 2020). The treatment or condition tag for this specimen amounts to: in vitro stimulation with specific CMV peptide epitopes to enrich CMV-specific T cells. Which antigens these TCRs recognize remains unknown. Sequencing instrument: Illumina HiSeq 1500. In-frame beta chains were kept once TCRdb had trimmed the public reads at Q25 with fastp and called clones with MiXCR. Identical CDR3 proteins give one entry, which carries the most common genes and DNA. This sample comprises 650,000 to 900,000 distinct CDR3 sequences, over 25% of them detected only once. Jointly, the top ten make up around 11% of the sample. This specimen was cultured CD8+ T cells from PBMCs, taken from culture after CMV antigen stimulation. The receptors stem from a human donor in good health (CMV status not recorded). Some clones in this sample may be carry-over from other donors' samples.

The genes are TRBV24-1 and TRBJ1-1; D perhaps matches TRBD1 (6 bases). The CDR3 has 15 amino acids. Looked up from germline, CDR1 is KGHDR and CDR2 is SFDVKD. V shed 4 bases and J shed 0 bases, with 11 bases lying between them. The CDR3 coding sequence is TGTGCCACCAGTGAAACAGGGTCTTTGAACACTGAAGCTTTCTTT. This translates into CATSETGSLNTEAFF.

A note on this clonotype: The junction does not match germline at one end; this may be a read error. This chain links TRBV9 with TRBJ2-1, with TRBD1 identical over 9 bases. In germline, CDR1 is SGDLS, CDR2 YYNGEE. The CDR3 runs to 19 residues. CDR3 region: CVSSVGDRVSLSSYNEQFF. In nucleotides, the CDR3 is TGTGTCAGCAGCGTAGGGGACAGGGTTTCTCTAAGCTCCTACAATGAGCAGTTCTTC.

This clonotype occurred a few times. The chain couples TRBV6-1 to TRBJ1-1; no definite D call. This CDR3 contains 14 residues. Germline loops: CDR1 MNHNS, CDR2 SASEGT. Trimming pared 4 bases from V and 4 bases from J, leaving 13 bases between. The CDR3 DNA sequence: TGTGCCAGCAGTGTGAAGGCCAAGGGCACTGAAGCTTTCTTT. This codes for CASSVKAKGTEAFF.

The chain couples TRBV12-3 or TRBV12-4 to TRBJ2-5; possible D gene TRBD2, 6 bases. This CDR3 contains 15 residues. V was cut by 2 bases and J by 5 bases, with 15 bases left in between. The CDR3 DNA follows: TGTGCCAGCAGTTTAACTGGGAGGACACTTGAGACCCAGTACTTC. It specifies CASSLTGRTLETQYF.

A word on this clonotype: Just one base apart from a much larger clone, this may be a read error. The V call is TRBV7-4, the J call TRBJ2-3, with D perhaps matching TRBD1 (5 bases). Germline CDR1 and CDR2: SGHVT and SQSDAQ. V lost 5 bases to trimming and J lost 6 bases, with 18 bases between them. The CDR3 contains 15 residues. The CDR3 nucleotides are TGTGCCAGCAGCGCCGAGACAGCTACATGGGATACGCAGTATTTT. Encoded protein: CASSAETATWDTQYF.

The table lists this clonotype with many counts. The chain couples TRBV7-6 to TRBJ2-2; D is unclear. The V end was cut by 2 bases, the J end by 4 bases, with 5 bases between. This CDR3 region has 13 residues. CDR1 and CDR2 from the germline V gene are SGHVS and FNYEAQ. The CDR3 protein is CASSLRRTGELFF. In nucleotides, the CDR3 is TGTGCCAGCAGCTTACGGCGCACCGGGGAGCTGTTTTTT. The full variable domain, rest sourced from reference TRBV7-6 and TRBJ2-2, is GAGVSQSPRYKVTKRGQDVALRCDPISGHVSLYWYRQALGQGPEFLTYFNYEAQQDKSGLPNDRFSAERPEGSISTLTIQRTEQRDSAMYRCASSLRRTGELFFGEGSRLTVL.

This clonotype was seen a handful of times. V and J are TRBV5-5 and TRBJ2-3; D could derive from TRBD1 or TRBD2 (6 bases each). This CDR3 has 15 residues. The germline V gene has CDR1 SGHKS and CDR2 YYEKEE (reference sequence). Trimming pared 6 bases from V and 2 bases from J, leaving 16 bases between. The CDR3, as DNA: TGTGCCAGCACCCTTCGTGGGGGGCACACAGATACGCAGTATTTT. The encoded protein is CASTLRGGHTDTQYF.

Comments on this clonotype: Just one base apart from a much larger clone, this may be a read error. The chain carries TRBV7-2 and TRBJ2-2; TRBD2 might be the D (6 bases). Trimming pared 0 bases from V and 4 bases from J, leaving 15 bases between. CDR3 length: 17 amino acids. Germline lookup yields CDR1 SGHTA and CDR2 FQGNSA. CDR3 in DNA: TGTGCCAGCAGCTTAGCGTTGGGACTGGACACCACCGGGGAGCTGTTTTTT. Its translation is CASSLALGLDTTGELFF.

This chain links TRBV7-9 with TRBJ1-4; 8 bases agree with TRBD1. This CDR3 is 14 amino acids long. V shed 3 bases and J 6 bases; nucleotides not matched to a gene: 3. CDR1 and CDR2 (germline): SEHNR, FQNEAQ (reference sequence). CDR3 DNA: TGTGCCAGCAGCTTTCAGGGGGCCGATGAAAAACTGTTTTTT. Encoded protein: CASSFQGADEKLFF.

This clonotype was seen ten or more times. V gene TRBV7-8 combines with J gene TRBJ1-6, with TRBD1 matching over 7 bases. The germline V gene encodes CDR1 SGHVS and CDR2 FQNEAQ. V lost 5 bases to trimming and J lost 4 bases; unmatched junction nucleotides: 5. This CDR3 spans 15 amino acids. CDR3 loop: CASSPNRGYNSPLHF. CDR3 DNA sequence: TGTGCCAGCAGCCCGAACAGGGGTTATAATTCACCCCTCCACTTT.

The chain uses TRBV6-5 and TRBJ1-1; possibly TRBD1 for D (6 bases). The germline gives CDR1 MNHEY, CDR2 SVGAGI. The ends were cut back, 0 bases at V and 3 bases at J, with 14 bases in the middle. CDR3 length: 16 residues. The DNA for the CDR3 is TGTGCCAGCAGTTACTCGTATAGGGGGGGCGACACTGAAGCTTTCTTT. Translating gives CASSYSYRGGDTEAFF.

The rearrangement links TRBV6-1 to TRBJ2-1; the match to TRBD2 covers 10 bases. The J segment lost 8 bases and the V segment lost 1 base, leaving 14 bases of the junction unmatched. CDR3 length: 18 residues. Per germline, CDR1 MNHNS and CDR2 SASEGT. CDR3 region: CASSEDRRSERGGDEQFF. The CDR3 nucleotides are TGTGCCAGCAGTGAAGATAGGAGGAGCGAGCGGGGGGGCGATGAGCAGTTCTTC.

This chain joins TRBV29-1 and TRBJ1-2; D unclear. From germline, CDR1 is SQVTM and CDR2 ANQGSEA. This CDR3 comprises 12 residues. Trimming removed 2 bases from V and 8 bases from J, with 12 bases in between. The CDR3 DNA reads TGCAGCGTTGAACGCCCGATGGGGGGCTACACCTTC. It yields the protein CSVERPMGGYTF. Variable domain in full (rest from reference TRBV29-1 and TRBJ1-2): SAVISQKPSRDICQRGTSLTIQCQVDSQVTMMFWYRQQPGQSLTLIATANQGSEATYESGFVIDKFPISRPNLTFSTLTVSNMSPEDSSIYLCSVERPMGGYTFGSGTRLTVV.

The chain combines TRBV9 with TRBJ1-1; D might be TRBD1 (6 bases). V lost 0 bases and J 4 bases, leaving 10 bases between the germline ends. The V gene's germline CDR1 is SGDLS and CDR2 YYNGEE. This CDR3 has 14 amino acids. CDR3 sequence: CASSVAGVGTEAFF. CDR3 nucleotide sequence: TGTGCCAGCAGCGTAGCAGGGGTCGGCACTGAAGCTTTCTTT.

V gene TRBV4-3 combines with J gene TRBJ2-3; 10 bases match TRBD2. Germline V gene sequence: CDR1 LGHNA, CDR2 YSLEER. The CDR3 length is 18 residues. V lost 0 bases, J lost 7 bases, and 13 bases stayed unmatched. CDR3 DNA sequence: TGCGCCAGCAGCCAAGATTCCCCCTTAGCGGGGGGCCGAAATACGCAGTATTTT. Amino acids: CASSQDSPLAGGRNTQYF.

This chain connects TRBV4-1 to TRBJ1-2; TRBD1 matches 9 bases. V lost 2 bases to trimming and J lost 4 bases; unmatched junction nucleotides: 2. The CDR3 has 14 amino acids. The germline V gene has CDR1 MGHRA and CDR2 YSYEKL. CDR3 DNA: TGCGCCAGCAGCCAAAGGGGACAGGGCTATGGCTACACCTTC. As protein: CASSQRGQGYGYTF.

The rearrangement joins TRBV20-1 to TRBJ2-1; 8 nucleotides agree with TRBD1. In germline, CDR1 is DFQATT, CDR2 SNEGSKA (reference sequence). The CDR3 runs 15 residues. The V gene end was trimmed by 0 bases and the J gene end by 4 bases; junction bases not matched to a gene: 5. The CDR3 is CSAREGQGRYNEQFF. DNA of the CDR3: TGCAGTGCTAGAGAAGGACAGGGTCGGTACAATGAGCAGTTCTTC.

This clonotype was recorded a few times. This sequence joins TRBV5-6 and TRBJ1-2; no clear D. The germline V gene has CDR1 SGHDT and CDR2 YYEEEE. CDR3 length equals 18 residues. Trimming took 5 bases from V and 5 from J, leaving 28 bases between them. CDR3 DNA: TGTGCCAGCAGAAGTTTGGGTCCCCTAACGGTGGGCGAATATGGCTACACCTTC. Translated, it gives CASRSLGPLTVGEYGYTF.

The rearrangement links TRBV12-3 or TRBV12-4 to TRBJ1-2; D gene uncertain. This CDR3 is built from 16 residues. V shed 5 bases and J shed 1 base, with 17 bases lying between them. The CDR3 here is CASSPLSSLHNYGYTF. The CDR3 DNA follows: TGTGCCAGCAGTCCTCTTTCATCACTTCATAACTATGGCTACACCTTC.

This clonotype was seen once. The V call is TRBV24-1, the J call TRBJ2-2, with D uncertain. CDR3 length equals 15 residues. Trimming took 10 bases from V and 0 from J, leaving 14 bases between them. Per germline, CDR1 KGHDR and CDR2 SFDVKD. CDR3 in amino acids: CATHLIEPNTGELFF. The CDR3 DNA sequence: TGTGCCACTCATTTGATAGAGCCGAACACCGGGGAGCTGTTTTTT.

This clonotype was found a few times. This chain connects TRBV6-2 or TRBV6-3 to TRBJ1-2; the D is unclear. Germline CDR1 reads MNHEY; CDR2 reads SVGEGT. CDR3 length: 16 amino acids. Between the trimmed V and J ends, which lost 4 bases and 7 bases, there was a span of 22 bases. CDR3 protein: CASSFHPAGRPTGYTF. In DNA form, the CDR3 reads TGTGCCAGCAGTTTTCACCCCGCCGGGAGACCTACTGGCTACACCTTC.

This chain links TRBV28 with TRBJ2-2; no clear D gene. The CDR3 is 16 residues long. V dropped 6 bases and J dropped 3 bases, with 17 bases sitting between them. CDR1 MDHEN and CDR2 SYDVKM come from the germline V gene. The CDR3 loop reads CASRLVYKAYTGELFF. Written as DNA, the CDR3 is TGTGCCAGCAGATTAGTTTACAAGGCATACACCGGGGAGCTGTTTTTT.

Turning to this clonotype: A much larger clone lies a single base off, so this may be a read error. The chain uses TRBV6-6 and TRBJ2-2; 11 bases fit TRBD2. This CDR3 contains 15 residues. J gave up 3 bases and V 6 bases, and 3 bases lay outside the gene matches. Per germline, CDR1 MNHNY and CDR2 SVGAGI (reference sequence). The DNA for the CDR3 is TGTGCCAGCAGCCCGACTAGCGGGGACACCGGGGAGCTGTTTTTT. It is translated as CASSPTSGDTGELFF.

This clonotype was found a few times. This chain links TRBV19 with TRBJ1-5; TRBD1 matches at 9 bases. Germline CDR1 reads LNHDA; CDR2 reads SQIVND (reference sequence). J was trimmed by 6 bases and V by 5 bases; bases with no gene match: 5. The CDR3 consists of 14 residues. CDR3 loop: CASSASTGGQPQHF. In nucleotides, the CDR3 is TGTGCCAGTAGTGCGTCGACAGGGGGTCAGCCCCAGCATTTT.

This clonotype was counted only a few times. The V call is TRBV7-7, the J call TRBJ1-2; D perhaps matches TRBD1 (6 bases). This CDR3 spans 14 amino acids. Germline CDR1 is SSHAT and CDR2 is FNYEAQ (reference sequence). Trimming removed 5 bases at V and 4 bases at J, with 14 bases between. CDR3 sequence (DNA): TGTGCCAGCAGCCCTAAGGACAGCCTCTATGGCTACACCTTC. Its protein product is CASSPKDSLYGYTF.

This clonotype was picked up many times. The gene calls are TRBV7-8 and TRBJ2-3; D may be TRBD2 (6 bases). Per germline, CDR1 SGHVS and CDR2 FQNEAQ. CDR3 size: 16 residues. The V and J ends lost 2 bases and 6 bases respectively, with 18 bases between them. The DNA for the CDR3 is TGTGCCAGCAGCTTAAGAGGGCTAGCGAATTCGGATACGCAGTATTTT. It yields the protein CASSLRGLANSDTQYF.

This chain links TRBV19 with TRBJ2-1; TRBD1 matches at 8 bases. There are 15 residues in the CDR3. Germline CDR1 LNHDA, CDR2 SQIVND (reference sequence). V dropped 6 bases and J dropped 4; count of bases not matched to a gene: 8. The CDR3 DNA reads TGTGCCAGTAGGGCCCAGGGGGCATCTTACAATGAGCAGTTCTTC. Protein: CASRAQGASYNEQFF. Using reference TRBV19 and TRBJ2-1 for the parts outside the CDR3, the full variable domain is DGGITQSPKYLFRKEGQNVTLSCEQNLNHDAMYWYRQDPGQGLRLIYYSQIVNDFQKGDIAEGYSVSREKKESFPLTVTSAQKNPTAFYLCASRAQGASYNEQFFGPGTRLTVL.

This clonotype occurred a few times. The chain carries TRBV2 and TRBJ2-1, with D perhaps matching TRBD1 or TRBD2 (5 bases each). Trimming stripped 10 bases from V and 7 bases from J, with 14 bases between. The germline V gene has CDR1 SNHLY and CDR2 FYNNEI. The CDR3 spans 12 residues. The CDR3 spells CATRRGANEQFF. CDR3 nucleotide sequence: TGTGCCACCAGAAGGGGAGCGAATGAGCAGTTCTTC.

V is TRBV6-1 and J is TRBJ1-5, with D maybe TRBD1 (5 bases). V was cut by 6 bases and J by 9 bases, with 24 bases left in between. CDR3 length equals 16 residues. CDR1 MNHNS and CDR2 SASEGT come from the germline V gene. This CDR3 reads CASSNRLGEAQWPQHF. CDR3 DNA: TGTGCCAGCAGCAACCGGTTGGGGGAGGCCCAATGGCCCCAGCATTTT.

CDR3 DNA: TGTGCCAGCAGCCAAGAACCGGGGTACAATGAGCAGTTCTTC. The encoded protein is CASSQEPGYNEQFF. The chain is built from TRBV14 and TRBJ2-1, with D perhaps TRBD2 (5 bases). Trimming removed 0 bases at V and 4 bases at J, with 7 bases between. The length of the CDR3 is 14 residues. Germline CDR1 is SGHDN and CDR2 is FVKESK.

This clonotype occurred once. V gene TRBV27 combines with J gene TRBJ1-2, with a possible D match to TRBD1 (5 bases). Germline CDR1 MNHEY, CDR2 SMNVEV (reference sequence). Trimming removed 8 bases at V and 0 bases at J, with 19 bases between. This CDR3 has 16 amino acids. For the CDR3, the DNA is TGTGCCAGCGGTCGCAACGGGGCACCGCCTAACTATGGCTACACCTTC. Protein: CASGRNGAPPNYGYTF.